This record covers a single T cell receptor (beta chain). Authors' data handling: Scientists estimated how many nucleated cells there were by amplifying reference gene primers. Measured with immunoSEQ multiplex PCR; TCRdb has only the in-frame clones, and not every one. V, J and clone size reflect that table, while D and trimming were determined from the DNA. The data contain 150,000 or so clones, around 85% of them singletons. The sample is drawn from a study of blood T cell repertoires in COVID-19. Study-wide background: Spain, Italy and the United States supplied samples that represented acute and convalescent COVID-19. Sources were T cells, B-cell-depleted T cells, or PBMCs; the material itself was cDNA or gDNA.

V dropped 6 bases and J dropped 4; count of bases not matched to a gene: 6. The CDR3 runs to 14 residues. Germline assignment: CDR1 SEHNR and CDR2 FQNEAQ (reference sequence). Sequenced sample: peripheral blood. The sequence derives from a man aged 60-69 years who had recovered from COVID-19. The rearrangement joins TRBV7-9 to TRBJ2-1, with 7 bases fitting TRBD1. This CDR3 reads CASSARDRYNEQFF. The CDR3 nucleotides read TGTGCCAGCAGTGCCCGGGACAGATACAATGAGCAGTTCTTC.